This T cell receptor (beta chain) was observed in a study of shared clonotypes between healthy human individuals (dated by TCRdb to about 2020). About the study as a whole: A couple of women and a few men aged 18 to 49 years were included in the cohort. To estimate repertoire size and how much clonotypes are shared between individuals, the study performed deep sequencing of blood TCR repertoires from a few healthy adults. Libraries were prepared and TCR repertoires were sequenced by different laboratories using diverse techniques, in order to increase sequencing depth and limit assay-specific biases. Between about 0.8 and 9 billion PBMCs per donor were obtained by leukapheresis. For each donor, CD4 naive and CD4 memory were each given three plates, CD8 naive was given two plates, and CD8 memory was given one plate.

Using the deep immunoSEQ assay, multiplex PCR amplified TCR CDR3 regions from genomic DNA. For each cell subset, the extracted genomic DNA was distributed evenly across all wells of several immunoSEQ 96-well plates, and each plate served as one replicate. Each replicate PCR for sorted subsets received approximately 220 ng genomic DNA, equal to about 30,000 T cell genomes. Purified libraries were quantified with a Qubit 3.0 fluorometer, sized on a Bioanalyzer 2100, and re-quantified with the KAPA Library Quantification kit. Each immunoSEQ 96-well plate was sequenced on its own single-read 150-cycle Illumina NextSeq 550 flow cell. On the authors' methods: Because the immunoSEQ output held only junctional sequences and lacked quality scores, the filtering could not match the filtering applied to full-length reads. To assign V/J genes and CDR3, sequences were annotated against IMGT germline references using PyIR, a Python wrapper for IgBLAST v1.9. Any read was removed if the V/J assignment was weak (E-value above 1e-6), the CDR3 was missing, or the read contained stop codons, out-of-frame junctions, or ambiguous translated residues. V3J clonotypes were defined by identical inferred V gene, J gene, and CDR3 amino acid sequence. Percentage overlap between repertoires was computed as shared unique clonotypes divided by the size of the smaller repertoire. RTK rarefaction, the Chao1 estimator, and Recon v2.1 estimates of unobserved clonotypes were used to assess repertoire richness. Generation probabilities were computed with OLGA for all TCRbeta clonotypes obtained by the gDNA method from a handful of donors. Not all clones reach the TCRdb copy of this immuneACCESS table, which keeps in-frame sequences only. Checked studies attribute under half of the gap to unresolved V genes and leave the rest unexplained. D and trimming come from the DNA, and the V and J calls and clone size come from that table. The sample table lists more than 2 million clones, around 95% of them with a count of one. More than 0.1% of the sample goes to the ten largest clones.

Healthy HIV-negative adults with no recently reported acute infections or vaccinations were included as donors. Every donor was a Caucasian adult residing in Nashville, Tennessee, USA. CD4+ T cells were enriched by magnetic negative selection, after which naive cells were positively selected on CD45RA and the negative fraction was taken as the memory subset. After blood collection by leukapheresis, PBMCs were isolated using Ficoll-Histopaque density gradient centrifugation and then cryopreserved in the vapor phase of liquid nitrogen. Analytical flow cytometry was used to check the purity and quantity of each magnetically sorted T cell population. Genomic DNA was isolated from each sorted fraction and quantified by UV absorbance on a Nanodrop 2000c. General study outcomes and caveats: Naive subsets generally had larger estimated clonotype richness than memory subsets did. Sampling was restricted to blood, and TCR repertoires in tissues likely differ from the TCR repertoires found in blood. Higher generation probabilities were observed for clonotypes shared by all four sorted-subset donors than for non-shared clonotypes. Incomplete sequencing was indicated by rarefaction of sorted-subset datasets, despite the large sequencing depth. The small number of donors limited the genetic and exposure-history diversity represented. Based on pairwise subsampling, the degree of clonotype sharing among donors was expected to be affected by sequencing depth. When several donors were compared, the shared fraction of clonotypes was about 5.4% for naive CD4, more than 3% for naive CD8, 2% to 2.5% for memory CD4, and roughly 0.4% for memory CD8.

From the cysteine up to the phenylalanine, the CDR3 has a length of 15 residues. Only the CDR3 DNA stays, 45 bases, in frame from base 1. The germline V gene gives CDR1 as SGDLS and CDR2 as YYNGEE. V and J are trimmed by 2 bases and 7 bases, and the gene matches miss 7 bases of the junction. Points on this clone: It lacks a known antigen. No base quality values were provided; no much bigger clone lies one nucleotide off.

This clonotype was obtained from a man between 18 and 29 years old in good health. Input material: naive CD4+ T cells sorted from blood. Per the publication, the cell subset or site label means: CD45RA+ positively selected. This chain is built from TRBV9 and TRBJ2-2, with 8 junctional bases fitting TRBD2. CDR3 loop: CASSVSGDYIGELFF. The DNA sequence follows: TGTGCCAGCAGCGTTAGCGGGGACTACATCGGGGAGCTGTTTTTT.